This record covers a single TCR beta chain. The antigen remains unidentified. Looked up from germline, CDR1 is SGHTS and CDR2 is YDEGEE. V dropped 0 bases and J dropped 4 bases, with 16 bases sitting between them. This CDR3 has 16 residues. The repertoire was sequenced with immunoSEQ multiplex PCR; TCRdb's copy has only in-frame clones and lacks some. Of about 350,000 clones listed, roughly 94% are singletons. The data were taken from a study of Ad26.COV2.S vaccination and SARS-CoV-2 variants. Study conclusions and caveats: Following vaccination, spike-specific CD8+ and CD4+ T cell responses reportedly exhibited substantial breadth. Analyses that measured TCR breadth and depth may have underestimated total T cell responses. Measurement of non-spike TCR breadth gave similar results in vaccine and placebo recipients. Those who received the vaccine showed greater spike-specific TCR breadth than those given placebo.

This material consisted of peripheral blood, taken after recovery from COVID-19. The chain combines TRBV5-8 with TRBJ1-2, with D tentatively TRBD1 (5 bases). This TCR was sampled from a human donor who had recovered from COVID-19. The CDR3 DNA follows: TGTGCCAGCAGCTTGGTGGGGACGAGGGCCCTCTATGGCTACACCTTC. Residues: CASSLVGTRALYGYTF.